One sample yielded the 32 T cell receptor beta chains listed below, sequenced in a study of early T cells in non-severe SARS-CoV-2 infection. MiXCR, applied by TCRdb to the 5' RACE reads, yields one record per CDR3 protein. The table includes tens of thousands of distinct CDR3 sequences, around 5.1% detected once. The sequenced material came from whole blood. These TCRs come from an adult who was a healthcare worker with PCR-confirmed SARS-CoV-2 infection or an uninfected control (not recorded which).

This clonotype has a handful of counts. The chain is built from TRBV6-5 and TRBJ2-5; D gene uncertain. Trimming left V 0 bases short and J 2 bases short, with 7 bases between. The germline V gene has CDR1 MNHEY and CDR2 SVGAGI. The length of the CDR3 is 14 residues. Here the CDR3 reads CASSYSGLQETQYF. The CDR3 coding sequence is TGTGCCAGCAGTTACTCTGGGTTACAAGAGACCCAGTACTTC.

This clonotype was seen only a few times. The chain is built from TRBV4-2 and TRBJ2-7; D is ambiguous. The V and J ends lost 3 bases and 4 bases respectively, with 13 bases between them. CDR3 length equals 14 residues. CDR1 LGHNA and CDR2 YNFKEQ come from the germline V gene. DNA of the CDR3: TGTGCCAGCAGCCAGGCCGTTGAGGTTTACGAGCAGTACTTC. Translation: CASSQAVEVYEQYF.

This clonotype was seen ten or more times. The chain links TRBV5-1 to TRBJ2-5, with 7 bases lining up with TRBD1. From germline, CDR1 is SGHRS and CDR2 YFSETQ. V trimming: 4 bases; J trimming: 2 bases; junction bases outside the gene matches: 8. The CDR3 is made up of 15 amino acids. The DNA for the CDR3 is TGCGCCAGCAGCATTGGCCCGGGACAGCAAGAGACCCAGTACTTC. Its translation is CASSIGPGQQETQYF.

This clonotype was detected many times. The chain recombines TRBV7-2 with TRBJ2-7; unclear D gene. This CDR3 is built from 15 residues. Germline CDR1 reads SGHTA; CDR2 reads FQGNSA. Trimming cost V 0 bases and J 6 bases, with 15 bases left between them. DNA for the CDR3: TGTGCCAGCAGCTTAGCGCGAAGCTCCTCTAGCGAGCAGTACTTC. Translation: CASSLARSSSSEQYF.

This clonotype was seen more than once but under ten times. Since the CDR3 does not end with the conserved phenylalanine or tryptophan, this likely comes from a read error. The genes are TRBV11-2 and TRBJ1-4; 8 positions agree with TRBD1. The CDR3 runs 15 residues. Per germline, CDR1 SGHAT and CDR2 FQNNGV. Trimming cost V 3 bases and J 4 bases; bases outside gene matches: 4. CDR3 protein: CASSLTGASNEKLFS. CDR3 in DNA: TGTGCCAGCAGCTTGACAGGGGCGAGTAATGAAAAACTGTTTTCT.

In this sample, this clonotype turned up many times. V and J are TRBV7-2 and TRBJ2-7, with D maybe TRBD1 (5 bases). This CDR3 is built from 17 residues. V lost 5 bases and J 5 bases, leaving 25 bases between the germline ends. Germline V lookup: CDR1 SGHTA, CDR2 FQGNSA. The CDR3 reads CASSARSFSRVGNEQYF. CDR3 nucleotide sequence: TGTGCCAGCAGCGCCAGATCTTTTAGCAGGGTGGGGAACGAGCAGTACTTC.

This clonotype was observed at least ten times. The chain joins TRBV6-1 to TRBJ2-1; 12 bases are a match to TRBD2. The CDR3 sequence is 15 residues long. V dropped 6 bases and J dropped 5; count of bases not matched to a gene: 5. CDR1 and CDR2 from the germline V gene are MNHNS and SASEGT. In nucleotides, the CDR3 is TGTGCCAGCAGCCCTAGCGGGGGGGGAAACAATGAGCAGTTCTTC. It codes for CASSPSGGGNNEQFF.

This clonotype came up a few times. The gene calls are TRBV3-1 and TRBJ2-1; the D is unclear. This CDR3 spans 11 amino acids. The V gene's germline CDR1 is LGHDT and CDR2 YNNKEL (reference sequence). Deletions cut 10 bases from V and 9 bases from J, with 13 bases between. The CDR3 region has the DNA TGTGCCACAGCCCGTTTGGGTGAGCAGTTCTTC. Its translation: CATARLGEQFF.

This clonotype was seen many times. For the CDR3, the DNA is TGTGCCAGCAGCCAAGAGAGGGGACTAGCGGTTACAGATACGCAGTATTTT. Translating it yields CASSQERGLAVTDTQYF. The chain is built from TRBV3-1 and TRBJ2-3; 11 bases align to TRBD2. This CDR3 contains 17 residues. Germline-derived CDR1 and CDR2 are LGHDT and YNNKEL (reference sequence). Unmatched junction bases numbered 5, after V lost 0 bases and J lost 3 bases.

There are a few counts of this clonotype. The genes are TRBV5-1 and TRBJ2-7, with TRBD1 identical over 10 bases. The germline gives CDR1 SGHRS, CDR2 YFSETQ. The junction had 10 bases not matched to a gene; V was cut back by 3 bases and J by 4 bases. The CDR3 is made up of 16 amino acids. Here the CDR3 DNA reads TGCGCCAGCAGCTACTCCGACAGGGGGCAAGCGTACGAGCAGTACTTC. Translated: CASSYSDRGQAYEQYF. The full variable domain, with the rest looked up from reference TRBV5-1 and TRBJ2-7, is KAGVTQTPRYLIKTRGQQVTLSCSPISGHRSVSWYQQTPGQGLQFLFEYFSETQRNKGNFPGRFSGRQFSNSRSEMNVSTLELGDSALYLCASSYSDRGQAYEQYFGPGTRLTVT.

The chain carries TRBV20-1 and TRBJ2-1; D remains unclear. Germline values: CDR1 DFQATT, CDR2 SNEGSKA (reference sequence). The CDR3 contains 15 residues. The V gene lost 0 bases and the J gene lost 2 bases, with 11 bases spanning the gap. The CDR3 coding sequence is TGCAGTGCTAGAGATGTGGGTTCCCCCTACAATGAGCAGTTCTTC. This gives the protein CSARDVGSPYNEQFF.

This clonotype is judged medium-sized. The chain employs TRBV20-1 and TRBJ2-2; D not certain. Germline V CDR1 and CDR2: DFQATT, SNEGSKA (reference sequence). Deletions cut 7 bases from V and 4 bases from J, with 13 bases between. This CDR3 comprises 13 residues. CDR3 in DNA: TGCAGTGGTTTAGTTGATACCACCGGGGAGCTGTTTTTT. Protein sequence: CSGLVDTTGELFF.

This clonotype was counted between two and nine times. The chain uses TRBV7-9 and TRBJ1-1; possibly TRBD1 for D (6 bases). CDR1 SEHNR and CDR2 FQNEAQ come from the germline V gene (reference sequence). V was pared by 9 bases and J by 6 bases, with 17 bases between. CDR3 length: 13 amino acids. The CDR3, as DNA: TGTGCCAGTGAACCAGGGGTATTCGCTGAAGCTTTCTTT. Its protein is CASEPGVFAEAFF.

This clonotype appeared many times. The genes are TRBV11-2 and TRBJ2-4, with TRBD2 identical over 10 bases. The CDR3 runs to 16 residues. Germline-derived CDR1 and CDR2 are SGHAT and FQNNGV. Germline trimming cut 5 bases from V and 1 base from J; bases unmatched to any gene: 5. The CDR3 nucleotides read TGTGCCAGCAGCCGAATACTAGCGGGGGCCAAAAACATTCAGTACTTC. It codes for CASSRILAGAKNIQYF.

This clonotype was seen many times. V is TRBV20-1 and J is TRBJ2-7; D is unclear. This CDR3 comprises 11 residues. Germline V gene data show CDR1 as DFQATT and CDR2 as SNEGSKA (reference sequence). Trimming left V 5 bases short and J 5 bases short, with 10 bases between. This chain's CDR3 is CSAGPGHEQYF. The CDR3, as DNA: TGCAGTGCTGGACCGGGCCACGAGCAGTACTTC.

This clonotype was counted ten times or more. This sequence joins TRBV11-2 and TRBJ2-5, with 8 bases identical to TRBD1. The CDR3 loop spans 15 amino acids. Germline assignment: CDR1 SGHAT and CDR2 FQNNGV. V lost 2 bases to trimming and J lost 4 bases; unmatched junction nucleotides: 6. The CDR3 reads CASSLSSGQGETQYF. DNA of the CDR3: TGTGCCAGCAGCTTATCTTCTGGACAGGGAGAGACCCAGTACTTC.

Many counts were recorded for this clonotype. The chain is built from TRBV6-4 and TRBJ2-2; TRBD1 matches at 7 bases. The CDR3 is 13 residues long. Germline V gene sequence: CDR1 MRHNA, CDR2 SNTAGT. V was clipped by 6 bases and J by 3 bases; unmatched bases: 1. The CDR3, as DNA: TGTGCCAGCAGAGGACAGGACACCGGGGAGCTGTTTTTT. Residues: CASRGQDTGELFF.

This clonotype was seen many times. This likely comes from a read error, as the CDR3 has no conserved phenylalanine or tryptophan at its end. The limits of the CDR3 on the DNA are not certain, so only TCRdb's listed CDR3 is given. This CDR3 is CASSKGPQIY. This chain connects TRBV21-1 to TRBJ1-2. TRBV21-1 corresponds to a pseudogene. Inclusive of both ends, the CDR3 amounts to 10 amino acids.

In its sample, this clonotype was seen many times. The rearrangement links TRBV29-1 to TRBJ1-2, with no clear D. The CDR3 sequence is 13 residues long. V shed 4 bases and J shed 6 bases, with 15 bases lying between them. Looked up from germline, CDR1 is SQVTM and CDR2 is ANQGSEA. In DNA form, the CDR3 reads TGCAGCGTTGTGGGAACCGAAACCAATGGCTACACCTTC. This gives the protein CSVVGTETNGYTF.

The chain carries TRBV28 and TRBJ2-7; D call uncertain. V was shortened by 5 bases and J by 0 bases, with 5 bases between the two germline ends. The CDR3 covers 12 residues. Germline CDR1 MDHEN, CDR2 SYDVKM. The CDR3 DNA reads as TGTGCCAGCAGTGTTTCCTCCTACGAGCAGTACTTC. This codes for CASSVSSYEQYF.

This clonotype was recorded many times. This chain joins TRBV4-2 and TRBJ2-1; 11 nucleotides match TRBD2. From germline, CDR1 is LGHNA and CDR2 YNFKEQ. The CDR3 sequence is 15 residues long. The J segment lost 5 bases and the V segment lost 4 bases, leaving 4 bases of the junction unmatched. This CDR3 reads CASSLTSGEHNEQFF. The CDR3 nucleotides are TGTGCCAGCAGCCTGACTAGCGGGGAACACAATGAGCAGTTCTTC.

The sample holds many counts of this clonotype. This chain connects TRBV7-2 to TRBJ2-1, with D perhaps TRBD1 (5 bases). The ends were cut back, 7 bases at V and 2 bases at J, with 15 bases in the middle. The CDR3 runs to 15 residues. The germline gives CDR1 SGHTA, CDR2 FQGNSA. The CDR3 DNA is TGTGCCAGCATCCCCCGGGCAGGGCCCTACAATGAGCAGTTCTTC. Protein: CASIPRAGPYNEQFF.

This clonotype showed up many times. As DNA, the CDR3 is TGCGCCAGCAGCCAAGCATCAGCGGGATCCACAGATACGCAGTATTTT. It yields the protein CASSQASAGSTDTQYF. The chain links TRBV4-3 to TRBJ2-3; the match to TRBD2 covers 7 bases. The CDR3 runs 16 residues. Germline loops: CDR1 LGHNA, CDR2 YSLEER. Trimming removed 1 base from V and 2 bases from J; junction bases left unmatched: 6.

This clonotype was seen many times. For the CDR3, the DNA is TGTGCCACTCGGCAGGGCTACGAGCAGTACTTC. Its translation is CATRQGYEQYF. J is TRBJ2-7 and V is TRBV10-3; a weak D match, TRBD1 (5 bases). The CDR3 extends over 11 amino acids. CDR1 ENHRY and CDR2 SYGVKD come from the germline V gene. Trimming stripped 10 bases from V and 3 bases from J, with 10 bases between.

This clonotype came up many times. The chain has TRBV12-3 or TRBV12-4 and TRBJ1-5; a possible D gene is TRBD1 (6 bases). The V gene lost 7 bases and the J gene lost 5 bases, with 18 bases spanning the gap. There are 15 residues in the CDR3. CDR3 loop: CASTGGGPRDQPQHF. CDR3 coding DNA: TGTGCCAGCACCGGGGGGGGCCCTAGGGATCAGCCCCAGCATTTT.

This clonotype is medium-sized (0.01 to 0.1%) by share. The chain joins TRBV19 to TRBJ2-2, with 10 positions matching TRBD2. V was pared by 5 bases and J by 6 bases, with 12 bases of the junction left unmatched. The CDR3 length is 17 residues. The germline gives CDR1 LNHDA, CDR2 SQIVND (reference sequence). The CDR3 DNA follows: TGTGCCAGTAGTCCCGGGCTAGCGGGAGTCTCCCCCGGGGAGCTGTTTTTT. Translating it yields CASSPGLAGVSPGELFF.

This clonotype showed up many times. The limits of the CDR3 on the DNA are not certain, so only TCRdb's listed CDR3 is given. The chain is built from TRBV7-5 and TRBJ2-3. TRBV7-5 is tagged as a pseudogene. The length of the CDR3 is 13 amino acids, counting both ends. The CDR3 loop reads CISVSEATDTQYF.

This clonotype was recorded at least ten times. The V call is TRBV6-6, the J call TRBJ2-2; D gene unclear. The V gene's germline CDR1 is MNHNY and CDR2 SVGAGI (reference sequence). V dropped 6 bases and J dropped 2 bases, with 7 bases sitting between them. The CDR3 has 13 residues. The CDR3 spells CASRVVNTGELFF. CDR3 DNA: TGTGCCAGCAGGGTGGTAAACACCGGGGAGCTGTTTTTT.

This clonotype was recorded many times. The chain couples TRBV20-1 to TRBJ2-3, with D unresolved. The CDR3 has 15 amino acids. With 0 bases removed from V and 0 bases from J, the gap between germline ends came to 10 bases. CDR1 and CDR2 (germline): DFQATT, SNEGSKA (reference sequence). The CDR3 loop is CSARDLKHSTDTQYF. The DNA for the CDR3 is TGCAGTGCTAGAGATCTGAAGCATAGCACAGATACGCAGTATTTT.

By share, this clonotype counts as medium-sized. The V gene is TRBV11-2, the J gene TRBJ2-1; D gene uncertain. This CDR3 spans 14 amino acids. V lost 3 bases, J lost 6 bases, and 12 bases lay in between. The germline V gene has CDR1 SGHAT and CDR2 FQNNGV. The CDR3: CASSLLTRVNEQFF. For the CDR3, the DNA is TGTGCCAGCAGCTTGCTGACCCGGGTCAATGAGCAGTTCTTC.

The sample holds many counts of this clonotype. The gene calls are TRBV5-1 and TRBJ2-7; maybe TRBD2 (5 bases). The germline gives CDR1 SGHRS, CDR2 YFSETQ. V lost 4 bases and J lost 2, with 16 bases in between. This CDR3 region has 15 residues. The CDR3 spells CASSAMGVPTYEQYF. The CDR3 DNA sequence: TGCGCCAGCAGCGCCATGGGAGTGCCTACCTACGAGCAGTACTTC. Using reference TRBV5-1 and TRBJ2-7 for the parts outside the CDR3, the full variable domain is KAGVTQTPRYLIKTRGQQVTLSCSPISGHRSVSWYQQTPGQGLQFLFEYFSETQRNKGNFPGRFSGRQFSNSRSEMNVSTLELGDSALYLCASSAMGVPTYEQYFGPGTRLTVT.

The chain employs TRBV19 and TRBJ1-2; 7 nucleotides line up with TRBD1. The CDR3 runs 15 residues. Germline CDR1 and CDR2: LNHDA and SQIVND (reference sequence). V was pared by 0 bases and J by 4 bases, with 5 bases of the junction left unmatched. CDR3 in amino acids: CASSIDRDRFYGYTF. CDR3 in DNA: TGTGCCAGTAGTATAGATCGGGACAGATTCTATGGCTACACCTTC.